The 23 T cell receptor beta chains given below trace back to one sample, sequenced in a study of cytomegalovirus exposure and HLA in healthy donors. A multiplex PCR was run with 60 Vbeta primers and 13 Jbeta primers. The assay was immunoSEQ multiplex PCR, and TCRdb's table has in-frame clones only and misses some. The table lists about 150,000 clones, 84% of them singletons, with 1.5% to 2.5% in the top ten. Sequencing was carried out using PBMCs. The origin of the receptors is a young man in good health and CMV-seronegative.

The rearrangement links TRBV6-5 to TRBJ2-1; no firm D call. The V gene's germline CDR1 is MNHEY and CDR2 SVGAGI. The CDR3 length is 11 residues. Trimming removed 2 bases from V and 6 bases from J, with 2 bases in between. CDR3 nucleotide sequence: TGTGCCAGCAGTTACCTCAATGAGCAGTTCTTC. It translates to CASSYLNEQFF.

This chain links TRBV7-9 with TRBJ1-2, with 8 positions matching TRBD1. Per the germline V gene, CDR1 is SEHNR and CDR2 is FQNEAQ (reference sequence). V was pared by 11 bases and J by 5 bases, with 7 bases of the junction left unmatched. CDR3 length: 12 amino acids. For the CDR3, the DNA is TGTGCCGTCTCAGGGGGCTGGTATGGCTACACCTTC. Translated, it gives CAVSGGWYGYTF.

This rearrangement joins TRBV30 to TRBJ2-7, with 9 nucleotides matching TRBD1. Germline CDR1 reads GTSNPN; CDR2 reads SVGIG (reference sequence). The CDR3 totals 15 residues. V dropped 1 base and J dropped 3; count of bases not matched to a gene: 7. In nucleotides, the CDR3 is TGTGCCTGGAGTGGAATCGACAGGGGGAGCTACGAGCAGTACTTC. It is translated as CAWSGIDRGSYEQYF.

In DNA, the CDR3 is TGTGCCAGCAACCTCCTCAGCGGGAGGTCCTACAATGAGCAGTTCTTC. Amino acid sequence: CASNLLSGRSYNEQFF. This rearrangement joins TRBV28 to TRBJ2-1; TRBD2 matches 9 bases. Germline V gives CDR1 MDHEN, CDR2 SYDVKM. This CDR3 has 16 amino acids. Trimming cost V 7 bases and J 1 base; bases outside gene matches: 8.

This rearrangement joins TRBV9 to TRBJ2-3, with a possible D match to TRBD1 (5 bases). V was pared by 0 bases and J by 6 bases, with 8 bases between. Looked up from germline, CDR1 is SGDLS and CDR2 is YYNGEE. The CDR3 is 13 amino acids. The CDR3 here is CASSVVGQDTQYF. CDR3 DNA sequence: TGTGCCAGCAGCGTAGTGGGGCAGGATACGCAGTATTTT.

The chain has TRBV4-3 and TRBJ2-1, with D possibly matching TRBD2 (6 bases). The CDR3 sequence is 14 residues long. V was clipped by 0 bases and J by 8 bases, with 11 bases between them. CDR1 is LGHNA and CDR2 is YSLEER in the germline V gene. The CDR3 reads CASSQDRGWDEQFF. In DNA, the CDR3 is TGCGCCAGCAGCCAAGATCGGGGGTGGGATGAGCAGTTCTTC.

The chain combines TRBV18 with TRBJ2-1; 14 positions match TRBD2. The junction had 4 bases not matched to a gene; V was cut back by 0 bases and J by 6 bases. CDR1 and CDR2 (germline): KGHSH, LQKENI. This CDR3 spans 17 amino acids. The CDR3 reads CASSPPSGLAGGNEQFF. CDR3 bases: TGTGCCAGCTCACCACCTTCTGGACTAGCGGGAGGCAATGAGCAGTTCTTC.

The chain uses TRBV2 and TRBJ1-1; 8 bases align to TRBD1. The CDR3 is 14 amino acids. In germline, CDR1 is SNHLY, CDR2 FYNNEI. The ends lost 7 bases at V and 5 bases at J; junction bases unmatched: 9. CDR3 protein: CASTRQGRGTEAFF. The CDR3 DNA reads as TGTGCCAGCACTCGACAGGGGAGAGGTACTGAAGCTTTCTTT.

The V call is TRBV9, the J call TRBJ1-2; 12 bases are shared with TRBD1. The CDR3 covers 16 residues. Germline V gene lookup returns CDR1 SGDLS and CDR2 YYNGEE. Trimming removed 3 bases from V and 6 bases from J; junction bases left unmatched: 9. This CDR3 reads CASSAALGTGGDGYTF. CDR3 sequence (DNA): TGTGCCAGCAGCGCCGCCCTCGGGACAGGGGGCGATGGCTACACCTTC.

In its sample, this clone was seen once. The chain joins TRBV28 to TRBJ1-2; TRBD1 matches 7 bases. CDR3 length equals 16 residues. CDR1 and CDR2 (germline): MDHEN, SYDVKM. V was pared by 6 bases and J by 5 bases, with 15 bases of the junction left unmatched. In DNA, the CDR3 is TGTGCCAGCAGCTCCTCAGCCGGGGGACAGTTGTATGGCTACACCTTC. Protein product: CASSSSAGGQLYGYTF.

The rearrangement joins TRBV11-2 to TRBJ1-1, with TRBD1 as a possible D gene (6 bases). The V end was cut by 5 bases, the J end by 1 base, with 17 bases between. Germline CDR1 reads SGHAT; CDR2 reads FQNNGV. The CDR3 runs to 16 residues. The CDR3 reads CASSPIRGFANTEAFF. CDR3 bases: TGTGCCAGCAGCCCTATCAGGGGTTTCGCGAACACTGAAGCTTTCTTT.

The chain combines TRBV19 with TRBJ2-7; 8 bases are a match to TRBD1. Looked up from germline, CDR1 is LNHDA and CDR2 is SQIVND (reference sequence). The trim removed 6 bases at V and 6 bases at J, leaving 7 bases unmatched. This CDR3 has 13 residues. CDR3 sequence: CASSSDRVSEQYF. DNA of the CDR3: TGTGCCAGTAGCTCGGACAGGGTAAGCGAGCAGTACTTC.

This clone was observed once. This chain joins TRBV7-2 and TRBJ1-2, with TRBD1 matching over 7 bases. V trimming: 1 base; J trimming: 6 bases; junction bases outside the gene matches: 2. Looked up from germline, CDR1 is SGHTA and CDR2 is FQGNSA. This CDR3 has 13 residues. This CDR3 is CASSLGQGDGYTF. In DNA form, the CDR3 reads TGTGCCAGCAGCTTAGGACAGGGCGATGGCTACACCTTC.

The chain employs TRBV28 and TRBJ2-3, with 9 positions matching TRBD1. Germline lookup yields CDR1 MDHEN and CDR2 SYDVKM. V lost 6 bases and J lost 1; bases outside the gene matches: 5. The CDR3 extends over 15 amino acids. The CDR3 coding sequence is TGTGCCAGCAGGTACCGGGACAGGGGCACAGATACGCAGTATTTT. This codes for CASRYRDRGTDTQYF.

This clone was counted a few times. The gene calls are TRBV5-4 and TRBJ1-4, with TRBD1 matching over 9 bases. V lost 5 bases and J lost 8; bases outside the gene matches: 10. Germline loops: CDR1 SGHNT, CDR2 YYREEE (reference sequence). The CDR3 length is 15 residues. The CDR3 DNA follows: TGTGCCAGCAGTTCCCCGGGACAGGGTCAAGAAAAACTGTTTTTT. Protein sequence: CASSSPGQGQEKLFF.

The genes are TRBV6-1 and TRBJ2-3, with D unclear. Trimming removed 6 bases from V and 2 bases from J, with 6 bases in between. The CDR3 is 12 residues long. The germline V gene encodes CDR1 MNHNS and CDR2 SASEGT. This CDR3 reads CASSLLTDTQYF. CDR3 DNA sequence: TGTGCCAGCAGCCTCCTCACAGATACGCAGTATTTT.

The chain links TRBV7-6 to TRBJ2-7, with D perhaps matching TRBD2 (5 bases). Trimming left V 4 bases short and J 6 bases short, with 7 bases between. The CDR3 is 11 residues long. Germline CDR1 SGHVS, CDR2 FNYEAQ. CDR3 in DNA: TGTGCCAGCAGCTCCCGGGGCGAGCAGTACTTC. Amino acid sequence: CASSSRGEQYF.

DNA of the CDR3: TGTGCCTGGAATCCTCGGATGGGCGAAAAACTGTTTTTT. Amino acid sequence: CAWNPRMGEKLFF. The chain is built from TRBV30 and TRBJ1-4; D gene unclear. Germline CDR1 and CDR2: GTSNPN and SVGIG (reference sequence). This CDR3 has 13 residues. V shed 4 bases and J shed 8 bases, with 14 bases lying between them.

The chain links TRBV7-3 to TRBJ2-7; 9 bases map to TRBD1. Germline V CDR1 and CDR2: SGHTA, FQGTGA. Trimming cost V 2 bases and J 0 bases; bases outside gene matches: 5. The CDR3 runs to 16 residues. The CDR3 protein is CASSLVGTGSSYEQYF. CDR3 in DNA: TGTGCCAGCAGCTTAGTCGGGACAGGGAGCTCCTACGAGCAGTACTTC. Combining the CDR3 with reference TRBV7-3 and TRBJ2-7 gives the whole variable domain GAGVSQTPSNKVTEKGKYVELRCDPISGHTALYWYRQSLGQGPEFLIYFQGTGAADDSGLPNDRFFAVRPEGSVSTLKIQRTERGDSAVYLCASSLVGTGSSYEQYFGPGTRLTVT.

This chain joins TRBV5-1 and TRBJ2-2; tentative D call: TRBD2 (5 bases). The V end lost 2 bases, the J end lost 0 bases, and 8 bases lay between the germline ends. Germline CDR1 SGHRS, CDR2 YFSETQ. The CDR3 runs to 15 residues. The CDR3 nucleotides are TGCGCCAGCAGCTTTTGGGGAGCGAACACCGGGGAGCTGTTTTTT. It encodes CASSFWGANTGELFF.

The chain joins TRBV7-2 to TRBJ1-4; D is perhaps TRBD1 (5 bases). The V end lost 1 base, the J end lost 5 bases, and 14 bases lay between the germline ends. CDR1 and CDR2 from the germline V gene are SGHTA and FQGNSA. The CDR3 has 16 amino acids. The CDR3 bases are TGTGCCAGCAGCTTAGATTGGGGGGGTACGAATGAAAAACTGTTTTTT. This sequence encodes CASSLDWGGTNEKLFF.

The gene calls are TRBV15 and TRBJ2-2; maybe TRBD1 (6 bases). There are 14 residues in the CDR3. Germline V gives CDR1 LNHNV, CDR2 YYDKDF (reference sequence). V lost 1 base and J 6 bases, leaving 9 bases between the germline ends. CDR3 loop: CATSRVGQSGELFF. In DNA form, the CDR3 reads TGTGCCACCAGCAGAGTCGGACAGTCCGGGGAGCTGTTTTTT.

The rearrangement links TRBV27 to TRBJ1-1, with D unclear. The CDR3 covers 14 residues. The ends were cut back, 5 bases at V and 1 base at J, with 11 bases in the middle. Germline V gene sequence: CDR1 MNHEY, CDR2 SMNVEV (reference sequence). For the CDR3, the DNA is TGTGCCAGCAGTACGGGTTTGGGGAACACTGAAGCTTTCTTT. It is translated as CASSTGLGNTEAFF.